Listed here are 8 T cell receptor beta chains from one sample, sequenced in a study of cytomegalovirus exposure and HLA in healthy donors. Use of 60 Vbeta and 13 Jbeta primers characterized the PCR. Method: immunoSEQ multiplex PCR; TCRdb's copy keeps in-frame clones and lacks some. The sample consists of 100,000 or so clones, over 70% of them appearing once. Sequences were obtained from PBMCs. The source is a man under 40 in good health and CMV-seronegative.

J is TRBJ1-1 and V is TRBV29-1, with D perhaps TRBD1 (6 bases). This CDR3 spans 12 amino acids. Trimming took off 4 bases at V and 11 bases at J, with 17 bases between the two ends. Per the germline V gene, CDR1 is SQVTM and CDR2 is ANQGSEA. CDR3 in DNA: TGCAGCGTTGCCGCACAGGGCACGAGGGCTTTCTTT. Its protein is CSVAAQGTRAFF.

Turning to this clone: A junction end diverges from the germline sequence, so it may reflect a read error. In DNA, the CDR3 is TGTGCCAGTAGTTTAGACAGGAATCAGCCCCAGCATTTT. Translation gives CASSLDRNQPQHF. V usage is TRBV19 and J usage is TRBJ1-5; possible D gene TRBD1, 6 bases. Germline assignment: CDR1 LNHDA and CDR2 SQIVND (reference sequence). The CDR3 consists of 13 residues.

This clone has just one count. The chain recombines TRBV7-9 with TRBJ1-2; 7 bases map to TRBD1. The CDR3 covers 15 residues. Trimming removed 5 bases from V and 2 bases from J; junction bases left unmatched: 8. Germline CDR1 reads SEHNR; CDR2 reads FQNEAQ (reference sequence). CDR3 region: CASSPRQGRNYGYTF. CDR3 coding DNA: TGTGCCAGCAGCCCCCGACAGGGAAGAAACTATGGCTACACCTTC.

The chain is built from TRBV28 and TRBJ2-2, with a tentative D call TRBD1 (5 bases). Trimming pared 0 bases from V and 12 bases from J, leaving 5 bases between. The length of the CDR3 is 11 residues. Germline V gene lookup returns CDR1 MDHEN and CDR2 SYDVKM. CDR3 sequence: CASSLWGQLFF. The CDR3 coding sequence is TGTGCCAGCAGTTTATGGGGGCAGCTGTTTTTT.

The chain couples TRBV25-1 to TRBJ2-7; D gene uncertain. This CDR3 has 13 residues. The ends were cut back, 1 base at V and 5 bases at J, with 9 bases in the middle. Germline CDR1 MGHDK, CDR2 SYGVNS. The DNA of the CDR3 is TGTGCCAGCAGTGAATTTGTCTTCCACGAGCAGTACTTC. Encoded protein: CASSEFVFHEQYF.

This clone has more than one count but fewer than ten. This chain connects TRBV2 to TRBJ1-3; tentative D call: TRBD1 (5 bases). V lost 7 bases and J lost 0, with 13 bases in between. The germline V gene encodes CDR1 SNHLY and CDR2 FYNNEI. The CDR3 covers 15 residues. CDR3 sequence: CASTRGSSSGNTIYF. CDR3 in DNA: TGTGCCAGCACTAGGGGTAGCAGCTCTGGAAACACCATATATTTT.

This chain links TRBV28 with TRBJ2-3, with unresolved D. The CDR3 loop spans 10 amino acids. CDR1 MDHEN and CDR2 SYDVKM come from the germline V gene. Trimming left V 11 bases short and J 6 bases short, with 9 bases between. This chain's CDR3 is CAVIADTQYF. The DNA for the CDR3 is TGTGCCGTAATTGCGGATACGCAGTATTTT.

The chain uses TRBV5-1 and TRBJ2-2; TRBD2 matches at 9 bases. V shed 1 base, J shed 0 bases, and the junction held 7 bases outside the gene matches. The CDR3 sequence is 18 residues long. Germline lookup yields CDR1 SGHRS and CDR2 YFSETQ. The CDR3 sequence: CASSLRAGGTSNTGELFF. CDR3 sequence (DNA): TGCGCCAGCAGCTTGAGAGCGGGGGGCACCTCGAACACCGGGGAGCTGTTTTTT.